These 16 T cell receptor beta chains were all obtained from the same sample, sequenced in a study of blood T cell repertoires in COVID-19. This table comes from immunoSEQ multiplex PCR, and its TCRdb copy is limited to in-frame clones, with some not included. This table holds approximately 170,000 clones, more than 85% found once. The sequenced sample was peripheral blood. The receptors derive from a woman older than 75 with COVID-19, enrolled during active disease.

V is TRBV5-1 and J is TRBJ2-3; 10 nucleotides align to TRBD2. The CDR3 consists of 20 residues. The V gene end was trimmed by 1 base and the J gene end by 3 bases; junction bases not matched to a gene: 17. The V gene's germline CDR1 is SGHRS and CDR2 YFSETQ. CDR3 DNA: TGCGCCAGCAGCTTGTCGTCTAGCGGGAGTAAGGGCCAAGCGACAGATACGCAGTATTTT. Translated, it gives CASSLSSSGSKGQATDTQYF.

This clone was detected only a few times. The chain links TRBV7-8 to TRBJ2-7; 7 bases align to TRBD2. V shed 3 bases, J shed 5 bases, and the junction held 13 bases outside the gene matches. CDR1 and CDR2 (germline): SGHVS, FQNEAQ. The CDR3 is made up of 16 amino acids. This CDR3 reads CASSFSSGGSPNEQYF. The DNA of the CDR3 is TGTGCCAGCAGCTTTTCGAGTGGCGGGAGTCCCAACGAGCAGTACTTC.

The chain recombines TRBV7-2 with TRBJ2-1, with 9 bases aligning to TRBD2. The germline gives CDR1 SGHTA, CDR2 FQGNSA. CDR3 length equals 15 residues. Losses at the gene ends were 1 base for V and 8 bases for J; bases not matched to a gene: 6. This CDR3 is CASSLVAGGSDEQFF. CDR3 DNA: TGTGCCAGCAGCTTAGTGGCGGGAGGGAGCGATGAGCAGTTCTTC.

This clone appeared once. CDR3 sequence: CASSLSEGRQQPQHF. The CDR3 DNA reads TGTGCCAGCAGCTTATCGGAGGGGCGACAACAGCCCCAGCATTTT. The chain uses TRBV7-2 and TRBJ1-5, with a tentative D call TRBD1 (5 bases). V lost 2 bases to trimming and J lost 7 bases, with 15 bases between them. Germline V gives CDR1 SGHTA, CDR2 FQGNSA. The CDR3 has 15 amino acids.

As concerns this clone: This specimen includes other DNA sequences encoding the same CDR3. The chain's CDR3 is CASSLGASYEQYF. As DNA, the CDR3 is TGTGCCAGCAGTTTGGGGGCCAGCTACGAGCAGTACTTC. The rearrangement uses TRBV12-3 or TRBV12-4 and TRBJ2-7, with a tentative D call TRBD1 (6 bases). The CDR3 spans 13 residues. Trimming took off 3 bases at V and 3 bases at J, with 9 bases between the two ends.

The rearrangement joins TRBV5-4 to TRBJ2-7; TRBD2 aligns across 7 bases. With V trimmed by 0 bases and J by 3 bases, 6 bases remained unmatched. CDR3 length: 15 amino acids. Germline V gene sequence: CDR1 SGHNT, CDR2 YYREEE (reference sequence). CDR3 sequence reads: CASSLVGGDGYEQYF. The CDR3 bases are TGTGCCAGCAGCTTGGTTGGGGGGGATGGCTACGAGCAGTACTTC. The whole variable domain, remainder taken from reference TRBV5-4 and TRBJ2-7, is ETGVTQSPTHLIKTRGQQVTLRCSSQSGHNTVSWYQQALGQGPQFIFQYYREEENGRGNFPPRFSGLQFPNYSSELNVNALELDDSALYLCASSLVGGDGYEQYFGPGTRLTVT.

This clone was counted once. J is TRBJ1-1 and V is TRBV6-6; 10 positions agree with TRBD1. Germline CDR1 and CDR2: MNHNY and SVGAGI (reference sequence). This CDR3 has 16 residues. The V segment lost 6 bases and the J segment 11 bases; nucleotides outside the gene matches: 18. The CDR3 bases are TGTGCCAGCAGGACAGGGGGCCTCAGCCTCTTCGTTGGGGCTTTCTTT. Translating gives CASRTGGLSLFVGAFF.

The chain uses TRBV5-4 and TRBJ2-5, with 7 bases that match TRBD1. Germline V gives CDR1 SGHNT, CDR2 YYREEE (reference sequence). CDR3 length: 15 amino acids. Germline trimming cut 4 bases from V and 1 base from J; bases unmatched to any gene: 7. The CDR3 sequence is CASSATGTAQETQYF. CDR3 sequence (DNA): TGTGCCAGCAGCGCCACCGGGACAGCCCAAGAGACCCAGTACTTC.

The V gene is TRBV10-1, the J gene TRBJ2-1; the match to TRBD2 covers 7 bases. The J segment lost 7 bases and the V segment lost 2 bases, leaving 20 bases of the junction unmatched. Germline assignment: CDR1 WNHNN and CDR2 SYGVQD (reference sequence). The CDR3 is made up of 19 amino acids. The CDR3 reads CASSEPMFREGRYSNEQFF. CDR3 nucleotide sequence: TGCGCCAGCAGTGAGCCTATGTTCAGGGAGGGCCGTTATAGTAATGAGCAGTTCTTC.

This chain uses TRBV6-6 with TRBJ1-1; tentatively, D is TRBD1 (6 bases). CDR1 is MNHNY and CDR2 is SVGAGI in the germline V gene (reference sequence). The CDR3 covers 13 residues. The CDR3 loop reads CAERTDRNTEAFF. The CDR3 DNA sequence: TGTGCGGAGAGGACAGACAGGAACACTGAAGCTTTCTTT.

This chain uses TRBV30 with TRBJ1-1, with D tentatively TRBD1 (6 bases). The germline V gene has CDR1 GTSNPN and CDR2 SVGIG (reference sequence). The V end lost 6 bases, the J end lost 0 bases, and 11 bases lay between the germline ends. CDR3 length: 13 residues. CDR3 amino acids: CACHREMNTEAFF. For the CDR3, the DNA is TGTGCCTGCCACAGGGAGATGAACACTGAAGCTTTCTTT. Using reference TRBV30 and TRBJ1-1 for the parts outside the CDR3, the full variable domain is SQTIHQWPATLVQPVGSPLSLECTVEGTSNPNLYWYRQAAGRGLQLLFYSVGIGQISSEVPQNLSASRPQDRQFILSSKKLLLSDSGFYLCACHREMNTEAFFGQGTRLTVV.

The chain links TRBV4-3 to TRBJ2-1; no clear D. Germline V gene sequence: CDR1 LGHNA, CDR2 YSLEER. The CDR3 spans 15 residues. V was shortened by 0 bases and J by 10 bases, with 16 bases between the two germline ends. The CDR3 region is CASSQDGGRTWEQFF. In DNA form, the CDR3 reads TGCGCCAGCAGCCAAGATGGTGGGCGTACCTGGGAGCAGTTCTTC.

The chain links TRBV3-1 (or the pseudogene TRBV3-2) to TRBJ1-2; 9 bases match TRBD1. Germline V gives CDR1 LGHDT, CDR2 YNNKEL (reference sequence). The CDR3 is 14 amino acids. Trimming removed 4 bases from V and 8 bases from J; junction bases left unmatched: 8. For the CDR3, the DNA is TGTGCCAGCAGCCCGCCCGGGACAGGGCGCGGCTACACCTTC. Amino acid sequence: CASSPPGTGRGYTF.

Worth noting for this clone: An end of the junction differs from the germline gene, which may be a read error. This sequence joins TRBV12-3 or TRBV12-4 and TRBJ1-3; TRBD1 matches at 10 bases. The CDR3 extends over 12 amino acids. The CDR3 reads CASSNYGTGEDF. The DNA for the CDR3 is TGTGCCAGCAGTAATTACGGGACAGGGGAGGATTTT.

The gene calls are TRBV11-2 and TRBJ1-4, with D perhaps matching TRBD1 (5 bases). The CDR3 consists of 15 residues. Per the germline V gene, CDR1 is SGHAT and CDR2 is FQNNGV. V was trimmed by 1 base and J by 8 bases, leaving 14 bases between them. The CDR3 DNA follows: TGTGCCAGCAGCTTAGGAGCGCAGGGAGGAGAAAAACTGTTTTTT. This codes for CASSLGAQGGEKLFF.

The chain employs TRBV7-2 and TRBJ2-7; 10 nucleotides align to TRBD1. Per the germline V gene, CDR1 is SGHTA and CDR2 is FQGNSA. The V segment lost 6 bases and the J segment 4 bases; nucleotides outside the gene matches: 6. This CDR3 has 14 residues. The DNA of the CDR3 is TGTGCCAGCAGTCCGACAGGGGGCAAATACGAGCAGTACTTC. Residues: CASSPTGGKYEQYF.